A selection of T cell receptor beta chains follows, all from one sample in a study of cytomegalovirus exposure and HLA in healthy donors. Clones were sequenced by immunoSEQ multiplex PCR, and TCRdb holds only the in-frame ones, with some missing. The data contain 110,000 or so clones, over 75% of them singletons. Material: PBMCs. The receptors derive from a man aged 40-49 years in good health and CMV-seropositive. CDR3s include the opening cysteine and the closing phenylalanine or tryptophan. The order of the fields is J gene, D gene, V gene, CDR3 DNA, CDR3 protein. A D gene is named only where the DNA matches it firmly.

j_call: TRBJ2-3
d_call: TRBD1
v_call: TRBV9
cdr3_nt: TGTGCCAGCAGCGTTTACGGACTATGGGACAGGGGGTCTACAGATACGCAGTATTTT
cdr3_aa: CASSVYGLWDRGSTDTQYF

j_call: TRBJ1-1
d_call: -
v_call: TRBV10-3
cdr3_nt: TGTGCCATCAGACAGGGAGAATACACTGAAGCTTTCTTT
cdr3_aa: CAIRQGEYTEAFF

j_call: TRBJ2-7
d_call: TRBD1
v_call: TRBV7-9
cdr3_nt: TGTGCCAGCAGCGCCGGGACAGGTCTTTATATGCAGTACTTC
cdr3_aa: CASSAGTGLYMQYF

j_call: TRBJ1-1
d_call: -
v_call: TRBV11-3
cdr3_nt: TGTGCCAGCAGCTTGCTGGGCTCTGAAGCTTTCTTT
cdr3_aa: CASSLLGSEAFF

j_call: TRBJ1-1
d_call: -
v_call: TRBV7-9
cdr3_nt: TGTTCCAGCAGCTTAGTTGACATCACTGAAGCTTTCTTT
cdr3_aa: CSSSLVDITEAFF

j_call: TRBJ1-2
d_call: TRBD1
v_call: TRBV27
cdr3_nt: TGTGCCAGCAGTCCCAAGTCATCACAGGGGGGAGGCTACACCTTC
cdr3_aa: CASSPKSSQGGGYTF

j_call: TRBJ2-1
d_call: -
v_call: TRBV4-2
cdr3_nt: TGTGCCAGCGCACTCCCCGACGGGGGACCGTACAATGAGCAGTTCTTC
cdr3_aa: CASALPDGGPYNEQFF

j_call: TRBJ1-5
d_call: -
v_call: TRBV5-1
cdr3_nt: TGCGCCAGCAGCTTGGGGGGGGATCGTACTCAGCCCCAGCATTTT
cdr3_aa: CASSLGGDRTQPQHF

j_call: TRBJ2-5
d_call: -
v_call: TRBV7-9
cdr3_nt: TGTGCCAGCAGCTCCACCAGGGGTTGGCAAGAGACCCAGTACTTC
cdr3_aa: CASSSTRGWQETQYF

j_call: TRBJ2-7
d_call: TRBD1
v_call: TRBV5-8
cdr3_nt: TGTGCCAGCAGCAGACAGGGACAGTTAAACACCGAGCAGTACTTC
cdr3_aa: CASSRQGQLNTEQYF

j_call: TRBJ2-1
d_call: TRBD2
v_call: TRBV11-3
cdr3_nt: TGTGCCAGCAGCCCACGGACTAGCCCGGGTGAGCAGTTCTTC
cdr3_aa: CASSPRTSPGEQFF

j_call: TRBJ1-5
d_call: TRBD1
v_call: TRBV9
cdr3_nt: TGTGCCAGCAGCGCGAAGTCAGGGGGGTATCAGCCCCAGCATTTT
cdr3_aa: CASSAKSGGYQPQHF

j_call: TRBJ1-1
d_call: -
v_call: TRBV4-3
cdr3_nt: TGCGCCAGCAGCCAAAACCGACACTTCTTGGGCCAGAACACTGAAGCTTTCTTT
cdr3_aa: CASSQNRHFLGQNTEAFF

j_call: TRBJ1-4
d_call: TRBD1
v_call: TRBV19
cdr3_nt: TGTGCCAGTACCCTAACAGGGACAGGGCTCGAAAAACTGTTTTTT
cdr3_aa: CASTLTGTGLEKLFF

j_call: TRBJ1-2
d_call: -
v_call: TRBV29-1
cdr3_nt: TGCAGCGCCGTGGGGGCTCTCTATGGCTACACCTTC
cdr3_aa: CSAVGALYGYTF

j_call: TRBJ1-5
d_call: TRBD1
v_call: TRBV4-1
cdr3_nt: TGCGCCAGCAGCCAAGATAGAGGGGGCAGGACACGTTATAGCAATCAGCCCCAGCATTTT
cdr3_aa: CASSQDRGGRTRYSNQPQHF

j_call: TRBJ1-6
d_call: -
v_call: TRBV6-1
cdr3_nt: TGTGCCAGCAGTGAAGGGGGGCGGGCTAGTACTTCACCCCTCCACTTT
cdr3_aa: CASSEGGRASTSPLHF

j_call: TRBJ1-1
d_call: TRBD1
v_call: TRBV29-1
cdr3_nt: TGCAGCGTTGAGCCAACAGGGGGTAACACTGAAGCTTTCTTT
cdr3_aa: CSVEPTGGNTEAFF